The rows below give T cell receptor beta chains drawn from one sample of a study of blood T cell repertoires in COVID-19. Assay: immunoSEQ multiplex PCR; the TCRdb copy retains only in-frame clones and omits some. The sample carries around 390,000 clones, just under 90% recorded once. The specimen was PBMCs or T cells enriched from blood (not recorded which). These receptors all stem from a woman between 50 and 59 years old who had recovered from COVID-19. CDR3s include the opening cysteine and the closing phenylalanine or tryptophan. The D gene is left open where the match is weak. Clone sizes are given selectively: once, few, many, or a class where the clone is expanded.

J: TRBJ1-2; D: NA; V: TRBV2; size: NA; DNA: TGTGCCAGCAGTGAGGGGGGGAGGTATGGCTACACCTTC; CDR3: CASSEGGRYGYTF
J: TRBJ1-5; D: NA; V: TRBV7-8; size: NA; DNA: TGTGCCAGCAGCCTAGGGCGGGGCGGAATCAATCAGCCCCAGCATTTT; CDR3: CASSLGRGGINQPQHF
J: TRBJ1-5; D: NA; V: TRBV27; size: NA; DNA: TGTGCCAGCAGTGCCCTAGCCGGGGGGCGGCCCCAGCATTTT; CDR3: CASSALAGGRPQHF
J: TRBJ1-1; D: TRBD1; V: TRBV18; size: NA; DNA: TGTGCCAGCTCACCAAGGGATGGGACAGGGGAACGAGCTTTCTTT; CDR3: CASSPRDGTGERAFF
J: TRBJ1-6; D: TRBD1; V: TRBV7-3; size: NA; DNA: TGTGCCAGCAGCTTCGACAGGGGGGATTCACCCCTCCACTTT; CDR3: CASSFDRGDSPLHF
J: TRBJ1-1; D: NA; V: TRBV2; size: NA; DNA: TGTGCCAGCAGTGACTTCGGGGGCACTGAAGCTTTCTTT; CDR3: CASSDFGGTEAFF
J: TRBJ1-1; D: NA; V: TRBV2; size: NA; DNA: TGTGCCAGCATCCGAAAGGAGATCATGAACACTGAAGCTTTCTTT; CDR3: CASIRKEIMNTEAFF
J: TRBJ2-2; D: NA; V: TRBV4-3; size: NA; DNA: TGCGCCAGCAGCCAAGAGGCTGGGCGTTCCGGGGAGCTGTTTTTT; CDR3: CASSQEAGRSGELFF
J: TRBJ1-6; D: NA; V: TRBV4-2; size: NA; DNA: TGTGCCAGCAGCCAGACAGATTATAATTCACCCCTCCACTTT; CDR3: CASSQTDYNSPLHF
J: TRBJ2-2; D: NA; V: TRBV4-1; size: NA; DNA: TGCGCCAGCAGCCCGGAGGGGGCTTCGAACACCGGGGAGCTGTTTTTT; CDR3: CASSPEGASNTGELFF
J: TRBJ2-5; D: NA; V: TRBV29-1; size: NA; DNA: TGCAGCGTCGCAGGAGAGACCCAGTACTTC; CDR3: CSVAGETQYF
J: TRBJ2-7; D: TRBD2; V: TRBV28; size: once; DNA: TGTGCCAGCAGTTTATCGGGGGGTGTATCCTACGAGCAGTACTTC; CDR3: CASSLSGGVSYEQYF
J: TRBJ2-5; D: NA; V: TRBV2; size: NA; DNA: TGTGCCAGCAGTGGACAGGGAGGCACCCAAGAGACCCAGTACTTC; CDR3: CASSGQGGTQETQYF
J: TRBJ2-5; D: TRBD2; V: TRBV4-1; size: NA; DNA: TGCGCCAGCAGCCCTTCGACTAGCGGGGGGGCGGAGACCCAGTACTTC; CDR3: CASSPSTSGGAETQYF
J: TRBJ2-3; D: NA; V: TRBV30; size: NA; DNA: TGTGCCTGGAGTGTCGGGGATACGCAGTATTTT; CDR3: CAWSVGDTQYF
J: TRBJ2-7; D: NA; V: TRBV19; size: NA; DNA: TGTGCCAGTAGTATGAACGGGGACGAGCAGTACTTC; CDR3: CASSMNGDEQYF
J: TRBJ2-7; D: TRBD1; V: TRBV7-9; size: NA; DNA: TGTGCCAGCAGCTTTAATAGGGGGCGCACGTCTAACGAGCAGTACTTC; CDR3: CASSFNRGRTSNEQYF
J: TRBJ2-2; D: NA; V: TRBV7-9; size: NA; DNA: TGTGCCAGCAGTCCCCTCCGGACCGGGGAGCTGTTTTTT; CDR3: CASSPLRTGELFF
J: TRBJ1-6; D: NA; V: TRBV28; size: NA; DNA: TGTGCCAGCAGCACCCATATTGACAGTAGGCATAATTCACCCCTCCACTTT; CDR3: CASSTHIDSRHNSPLHF
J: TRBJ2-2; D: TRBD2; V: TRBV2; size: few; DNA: TGTGCCAGCACTCAAAGGGAGGGGATTATCGCCGGGGAGCTGTTTTTT; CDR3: CASTQREGIIAGELFF
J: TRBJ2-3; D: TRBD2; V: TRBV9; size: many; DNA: TGTGCCAGCAGCGTAGGAGGGAGCGGGGGGCCCCGCACAGATACGCAGTATTTT; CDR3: CASSVGGSGGPRTDTQYF
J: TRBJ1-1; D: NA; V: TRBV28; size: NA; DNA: TGTGCCAGCAGCCAGCGGGTGAACACTGAAGCTTTCTTT; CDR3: CASSQRVNTEAFF
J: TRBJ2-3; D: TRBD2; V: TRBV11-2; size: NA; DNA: TGTGCCAGCAGCTTAAGCGGGGGGGTACAGTATTTT; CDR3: CASSLSGGVQYF
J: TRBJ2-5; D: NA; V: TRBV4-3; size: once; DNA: TGCGCCAGCAGCCAAGATCTCTCTATTCGGGGTGAGACCCAGTACTTC; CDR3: CASSQDLSIRGETQYF
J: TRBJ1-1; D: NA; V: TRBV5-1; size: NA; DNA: TGCGCCAGCAGCTTAGAGGGGAACACTGAAGCTTTCTTT; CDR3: CASSLEGNTEAFF
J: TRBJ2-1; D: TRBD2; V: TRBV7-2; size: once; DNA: TGTGCCAGCAGGGACAAGCGGGGGGGCCAACATGAGCAGTTCTTC; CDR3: CASRDKRGGQHEQFF
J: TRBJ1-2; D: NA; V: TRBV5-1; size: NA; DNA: TGCGCCAGCAGCAGCGGGCCCACCTATGGCTACACCTTC; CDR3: CASSSGPTYGYTF
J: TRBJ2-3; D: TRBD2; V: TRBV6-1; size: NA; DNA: TGTGCCAGCTCCGAGCGGGAGCTTCCCACAGATACGCAGTATTTT; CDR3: CASSERELPTDTQYF
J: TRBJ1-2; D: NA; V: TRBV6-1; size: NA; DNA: TGTGCCAGCAGTGAATTGGGGCCGGAGGGCTACACCTTC; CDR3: CASSELGPEGYTF
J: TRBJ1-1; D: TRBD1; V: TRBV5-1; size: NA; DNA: TGCGCCAGCAGCCCAAAGACAGGGCCGAACACTGAAGCTTTCTTT; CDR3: CASSPKTGPNTEAFF
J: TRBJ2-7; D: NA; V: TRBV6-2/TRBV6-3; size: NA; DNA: TGTGCCAGCAGTCGGAGCTCCTACGAGCAGTACTTC; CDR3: CASSRSSYEQYF
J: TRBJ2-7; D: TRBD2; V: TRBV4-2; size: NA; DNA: TGTGCCAGCAGCCAAGTGAGTGGGGAGGGTAACGAGCAGTACTTC; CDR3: CASSQVSGEGNEQYF
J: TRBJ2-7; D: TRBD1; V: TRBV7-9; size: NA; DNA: TGTGCCAGCAGCGCGGACAGGACCTCCTACGAGCAGTACTTC; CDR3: CASSADRTSYEQYF
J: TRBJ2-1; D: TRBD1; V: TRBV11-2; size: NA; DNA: TGTGCCAGCAGCTTGGGGACAGTTACAATGTTTGGGCAGTTCTTC; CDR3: CASSLGTVTMFGQFF
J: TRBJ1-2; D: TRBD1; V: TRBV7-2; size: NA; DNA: TGTGCCAGCAGCGCGGCCGGGACAGGGTTCTATGGCTACACCTTC; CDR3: CASSAAGTGFYGYTF